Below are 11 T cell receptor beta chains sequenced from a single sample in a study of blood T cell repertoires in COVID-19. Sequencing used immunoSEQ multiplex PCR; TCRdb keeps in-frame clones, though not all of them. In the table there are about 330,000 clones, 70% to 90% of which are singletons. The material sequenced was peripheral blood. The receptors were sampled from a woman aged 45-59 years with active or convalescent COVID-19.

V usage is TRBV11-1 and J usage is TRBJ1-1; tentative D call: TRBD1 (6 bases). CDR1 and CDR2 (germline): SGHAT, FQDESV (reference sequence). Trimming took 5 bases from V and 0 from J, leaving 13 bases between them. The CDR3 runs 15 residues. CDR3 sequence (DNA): TGTGCCAGCAGCCTGTACAGGGAAATGAACACTGAAGCTTTCTTT. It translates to CASSLYREMNTEAFF.

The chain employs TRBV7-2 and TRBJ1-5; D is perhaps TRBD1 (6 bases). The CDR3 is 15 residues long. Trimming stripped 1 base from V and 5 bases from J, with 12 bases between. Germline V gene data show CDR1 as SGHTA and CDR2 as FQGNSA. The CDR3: CASSLGTGIDQPQHF. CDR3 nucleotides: TGTGCCAGCAGCTTAGGAACAGGGATCGATCAGCCCCAGCATTTT.

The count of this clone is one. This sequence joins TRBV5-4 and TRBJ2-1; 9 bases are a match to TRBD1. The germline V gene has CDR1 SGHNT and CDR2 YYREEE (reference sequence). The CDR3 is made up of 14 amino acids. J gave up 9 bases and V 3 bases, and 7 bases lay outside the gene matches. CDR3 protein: CASSWGQGGSEQFF. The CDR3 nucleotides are TGTGCCAGCAGCTGGGGACAGGGAGGGAGTGAGCAGTTCTTC.

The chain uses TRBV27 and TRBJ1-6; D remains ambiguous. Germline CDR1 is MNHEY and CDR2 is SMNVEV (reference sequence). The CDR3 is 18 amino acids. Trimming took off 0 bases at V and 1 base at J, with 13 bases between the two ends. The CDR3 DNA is TGTGCCAGCAGTTTATCGATGAGGGTCGGGTCCTATAATTCACCCCTCCACTTT. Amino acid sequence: CASSLSMRVGSYNSPLHF.

The CDR3 loop reads CASSPWQGRDEQFF. In DNA form, the CDR3 reads TGTGCCAGCAGTCCCTGGCAGGGCAGGGATGAGCAGTTCTTC. V and J are TRBV6-5 and TRBJ2-1; perhaps TRBD1 as D (5 bases). Between the trimmed V and J ends, which lost 5 bases and 8 bases, there was a span of 16 bases. CDR3 size: 14 residues. Germline V gene lookup returns CDR1 MNHEY and CDR2 SVGAGI.

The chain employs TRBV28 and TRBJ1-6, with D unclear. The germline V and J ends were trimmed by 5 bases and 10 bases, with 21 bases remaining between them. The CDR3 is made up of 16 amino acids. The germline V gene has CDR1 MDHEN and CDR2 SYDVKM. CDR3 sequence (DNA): TGTGCCAGCAGTCCCCCTATAGGGAGTGGAGGATCACCCCTCCACTTT. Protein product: CASSPPIGSGGSPLHF.

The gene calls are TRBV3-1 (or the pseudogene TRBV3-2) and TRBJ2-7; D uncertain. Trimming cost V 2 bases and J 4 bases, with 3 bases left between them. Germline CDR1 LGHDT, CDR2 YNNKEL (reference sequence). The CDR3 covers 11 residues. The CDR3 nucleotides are TGTGCCAGCAGCCAATTATACGAGCAGTACTTC. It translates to CASSQLYEQYF.

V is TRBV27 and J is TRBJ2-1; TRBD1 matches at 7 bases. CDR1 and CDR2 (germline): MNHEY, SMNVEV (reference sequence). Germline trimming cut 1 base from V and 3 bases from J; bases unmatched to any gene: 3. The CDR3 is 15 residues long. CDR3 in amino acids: CASSLWDSRYNEQFF. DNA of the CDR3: TGTGCCAGCAGTTTATGGGACAGTCGCTACAATGAGCAGTTCTTC.

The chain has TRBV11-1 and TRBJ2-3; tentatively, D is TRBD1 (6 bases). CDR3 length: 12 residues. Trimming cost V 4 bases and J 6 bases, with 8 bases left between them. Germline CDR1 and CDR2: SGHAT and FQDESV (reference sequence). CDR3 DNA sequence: TGTGCCAGCAGCTCTACAGGGGATACGCAGTATTTT. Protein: CASSSTGDTQYF.

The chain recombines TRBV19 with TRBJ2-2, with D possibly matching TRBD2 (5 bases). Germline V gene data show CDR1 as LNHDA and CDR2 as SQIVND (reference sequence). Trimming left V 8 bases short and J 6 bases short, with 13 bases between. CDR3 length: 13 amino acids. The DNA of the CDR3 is TGTGCCAGTTGGAAGGAGGACTCCGGGGAGCTGTTTTTT. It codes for CASWKEDSGELFF.

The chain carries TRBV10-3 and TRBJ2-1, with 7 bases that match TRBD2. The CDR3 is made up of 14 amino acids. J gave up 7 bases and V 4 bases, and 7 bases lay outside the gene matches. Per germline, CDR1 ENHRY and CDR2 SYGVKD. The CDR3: CAISAGLVVNEQFF. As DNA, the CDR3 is TGTGCCATCAGTGCCGGACTAGTTGTAAATGAGCAGTTCTTC.